This T cell receptor (beta chain) stems from a study of blood T cell repertoires in COVID-19. Study as a whole: The United States, Italy and Spain provided the acute and convalescent COVID-19 samples.

The assay was immunoSEQ multiplex PCR, and TCRdb's table has in-frame clones only and misses some. Counted here are some 230,000 clones, about 83% occurring once; the ten biggest clones make up about 8%. Germline V CDR1 and CDR2: MNHEY, SVGAGI. V shed 5 bases and J shed 3 bases, with 10 bases lying between them. This CDR3 has 14 residues. Material for sequencing was peripheral blood. This receptor was taken from a woman aged 45-65 years with acute or convalescent COVID-19. V and J are TRBV6-5 and TRBJ1-4; D perhaps matches TRBD1 (5 bases). The chain's CDR3 is CASSTGTANEKLFF. The CDR3 DNA reads TGTGCCAGCAGTACCGGGACTGCTAATGAAAAACTGTTTTTT.